Following are 30 T cell receptor beta chains from one sample sequenced in a study of T-cell reconstitution after alpha-beta-depleted transplantation in children. The TCRbeta library was prepared with unique molecular identifiers. TCRdb called the PCR reads again in MiXCR, with one record for every CDR3 protein. The sample includes about 480,000 distinct CDR3 sequences, about 12% of them seen just once. The input for sequencing was PBMCs from the stem cell graft donor, taken from the stem cell graft. Every receptor here comes from a human donor who donated a stem cell graft to a child with combined immunodeficiency.

This clonotype was seen repeatedly, ten times or more. The chain recombines TRBV29-1 with TRBJ2-1, with D unresolved. Trimming cost V 7 bases and J 0 bases, with 13 bases left between them. Germline CDR1 SQVTM, CDR2 ANQGSEA. The CDR3 has 14 residues. The CDR3 is CSGARWDSYNEQFF. In DNA form, the CDR3 reads TGCAGCGGGGCTAGGTGGGACTCCTACAATGAGCAGTTCTTC.

This clonotype was detected a few times. V gene TRBV20-1 combines with J gene TRBJ1-5; D uncertain. Germline loops: CDR1 DFQATT, CDR2 SNEGSKA (reference sequence). This CDR3 comprises 14 residues. Trimming stripped 6 bases from V and 3 bases from J, with 15 bases between. This CDR3 reads CSAAKNGPNQPQHF. CDR3 nucleotide sequence: TGCAGTGCAGCAAAGAACGGCCCCAATCAGCCCCAGCATTTT.

With respect to this clonotype: This may arise from a read error, as a much more abundant clone is one base away. J is TRBJ2-1 and V is TRBV20-1, with D uncertain. CDR3 length: 16 residues. Germline values: CDR1 DFQATT, CDR2 SNEGSKA (reference sequence). The CDR3 loop is CCAITLIGSRYNEQFF. DNA of the CDR3: TGCTGTGCTATTACTTTAATCGGGTCTCGATACAATGAGCAGTTCTTC.

This clonotype turned up a few times. The rearrangement links TRBV2 to TRBJ2-3; D is unresolved. This CDR3 comprises 14 residues. V shed 6 bases and J shed 1 base, with 11 bases lying between them. Germline loops: CDR1 SNHLY, CDR2 FYNNEI. The CDR3 DNA reads TGTGCCAGCAGAATAGTAAGGGGCACAGATACGCAGTATTTT. It codes for CASRIVRGTDTQYF.

The chain has TRBV7-6 and TRBJ1-4; D call uncertain. The CDR3 sequence is 15 residues long. The germline gives CDR1 SGHVS, CDR2 FNYEAQ. V was cut by 1 base and J by 0 bases, with 6 bases left in between. CDR3: CASSLEVATNEKLFF. The CDR3 region has the DNA TGTGCCAGCAGCTTAGAAGTTGCAACTAATGAAAAACTGTTTTTT.

This clonotype was seen a few times. This CDR3 is CASSGTPGQLNYGYTF. The CDR3 DNA reads TGTGCCAGCAGTGGGACACCGGGACAGTTAAACTATGGCTACACCTTC. The J gene is TRBJ1-2, the V gene TRBV25-1, with TRBD1 matching over 7 bases. This CDR3 region has 16 residues. V lost 4 bases to trimming and J lost 2 bases; unmatched junction nucleotides: 10. Germline values: CDR1 MGHDK, CDR2 SYGVNS.

As DNA, the CDR3 is TGTGCCAGTAGTATACACACGGTATCTCAGCCCCAGCATTTT. The encoded protein is CASSIHTVSQPQHF. This chain uses TRBV19 with TRBJ1-5; D gene ambiguous. V lost 2 bases and J 6 bases, leaving 11 bases between the germline ends. Looked up from germline, CDR1 is LNHDA and CDR2 is SQIVND (reference sequence). The CDR3 runs 14 residues.

This clonotype was recorded a few times. V and J are TRBV5-1 and TRBJ2-7, with D possibly being TRBD1 (6 bases). CDR3 size: 15 residues. In germline, CDR1 is SGHRS, CDR2 YFSETQ. V was cut by 0 bases and J by 2 bases, with 12 bases left in between. The CDR3 bases are TGCGCCAGCAGCTTGGCCGCCGGACAGACCTACGAGCAGTACTTC. Its translation is CASSLAAGQTYEQYF. The whole variable domain, filled in from reference TRBV5-1 and TRBJ2-7, reads KAGVTQTPRYLIKTRGQQVTLSCSPISGHRSVSWYQQTPGQGLQFLFEYFSETQRNKGNFPGRFSGRQFSNSRSEMNVSTLELGDSALYLCASSLAAGQTYEQYFGPGTRLTVT.

This clonotype was observed a few times. The chain combines TRBV6-5 with TRBJ2-7; TRBD2 agrees at 14 bases. Germline CDR1 MNHEY, CDR2 SVGAGI. The length of the CDR3 is 17 residues. The V gene end was trimmed by 2 bases and the J gene end by 1 base; junction bases not matched to a gene: 4. The CDR3 DNA reads as TGTGCCAGCAGTTACGGGACTAGCGGGAGCCTTTCCTACGAGCAGTACTTC. It is translated as CASSYGTSGSLSYEQYF.

V and J are TRBV4-3 and TRBJ1-4; tentative D call: TRBD1 (6 bases). Germline CDR1 reads LGHNA; CDR2 reads YSLEER. The CDR3 runs to 16 residues. V was cut by 4 bases and J by 5 bases, with 17 bases left in between. This CDR3 reads CASSPGLRDTNEKLFF. The CDR3 coding sequence is TGCGCCAGCAGCCCGGGCCTCCGGGACACGAATGAAAAACTGTTTTTT.

A few counts support this clonotype. The chain couples TRBV6-1 to TRBJ1-5; 8 nucleotides match TRBD1. The CDR3 loop spans 14 amino acids. Germline CDR1 is MNHNS and CDR2 is SASEGT. V dropped 6 bases and J dropped 6; count of bases not matched to a gene: 7. The CDR3 region is CASRQGQGVQPQHF. The CDR3 DNA sequence: TGTGCCAGCAGACAAGGACAGGGCGTTCAGCCCCAGCATTTT.

This clonotype was seen a few times. CDR3 in amino acids: CAISESRQGDEQYF. The CDR3 DNA reads TGTGCCATCAGTGAGTCGAGGCAGGGGGACGAGCAGTACTTC. The chain carries TRBV10-3 and TRBJ2-7, with 7 bases matching TRBD1. The V and J ends lost 0 bases and 5 bases, in that order; junction bases with no gene match: 4. Germline CDR1 and CDR2: ENHRY and SYGVKD. This CDR3 is 14 amino acids long.

This clonotype was recorded at least ten times. V and J are TRBV12-3 or TRBV12-4 and TRBJ2-7, with a tentative D call TRBD1 (6 bases). This CDR3 contains 13 residues. V was clipped by 5 bases and J by 2 bases, with 10 bases between them. The CDR3 loop reads CASSRTAPYEQYF. CDR3 in DNA: TGTGCCAGCAGTCGGACAGCTCCCTACGAGCAGTACTTC.

This rearrangement joins TRBV10-3 to TRBJ1-2, with 7 bases matching TRBD1. Germline V gives CDR1 ENHRY, CDR2 SYGVKD. V lost 3 bases and J lost 4; bases outside the gene matches: 8. The CDR3 covers 15 residues. The CDR3 protein is CAISDPDREAYGYTF. Written as DNA, the CDR3 is TGTGCCATCAGTGACCCCGACAGGGAGGCCTATGGCTACACCTTC.

This clonotype was seen many times. The J gene is TRBJ2-1, the V gene TRBV29-1; 14 nucleotides align to TRBD2. The germline V gene encodes CDR1 SQVTM and CDR2 ANQGSEA. J gave up 7 bases and V 4 bases, and 15 bases lay outside the gene matches. The CDR3 sequence is 18 residues long. The CDR3, as DNA: TGCAGCGTTGGGGGGACTAGCGGGGGTCGAGGCTTGGGGAATGAGCAGTTCTTC. Its translation is CSVGGTSGGRGLGNEQFF.

The chain employs TRBV7-9 and TRBJ1-5, with TRBD1 as a possible D gene (5 bases). The CDR3 has 17 residues. Per the germline V gene, CDR1 is SEHNR and CDR2 is FQNEAQ (reference sequence). The ends were cut back, 4 bases at V and 1 base at J, with 17 bases in the middle. CDR3 residues: CASSSPIAGGSNQPQHF. The DNA for the CDR3 is TGTGCCAGCAGCTCCCCGATAGCGGGGGGAAGCAATCAGCCCCAGCATTTT.

V and J are TRBV5-6 and TRBJ2-7; tentative D call: TRBD2 (6 bases). The V gene's germline CDR1 is SGHDT and CDR2 YYEEEE. Between the trimmed V and J ends, which lost 0 bases and 4 bases, there was a span of 17 bases. The CDR3 is made up of 16 amino acids. For the CDR3, the DNA is TGTGCCAGCAGCTTGGGTTCGGGAGTCTTATTATACGAGCAGTACTTC. This translates into CASSLGSGVLLYEQYF.

This clonotype was seen at least ten times. The CDR3 region is CASSVGPRTEAFF. The CDR3 DNA reads TGTGCCAGCAGCGTAGGACCGCGCACTGAAGCTTTCTTT. The chain joins TRBV9 to TRBJ1-1; D remains ambiguous. The V and J ends lost 0 bases and 4 bases respectively, with 7 bases between them. Germline-derived CDR1 and CDR2 are SGDLS and YYNGEE. The CDR3 length is 13 residues.

The chain uses TRBV12-5 and TRBJ1-5, with a tentative D call TRBD1 (5 bases). V lost 5 bases and J 6 bases, leaving 11 bases between the germline ends. The CDR3 runs 13 residues. The germline V gene has CDR1 LGHNT and CDR2 FRNRAP. CDR3 DNA sequence: TGTGCTAGTGGTGACTCAGGGACTCAGCCCCAGCATTTT. This translates into CASGDSGTQPQHF.

This clonotype was seen many times. V is TRBV27 and J is TRBJ2-7, with TRBD1 matching over 8 bases. J was trimmed by 4 bases and V by 5 bases; bases with no gene match: 7. CDR1 is MNHEY, CDR2 SMNVEV, per germline (reference sequence). This CDR3 spans 14 amino acids. The CDR3, as DNA: TGTGCCAGCAGTCGGACAGGGCAAGGGTACGAGCAGTACTTC. Protein: CASSRTGQGYEQYF.

This chain links TRBV30 with TRBJ1-4, with 7 bases matching TRBD1. This CDR3 comprises 15 residues. V shed 1 base, J shed 8 bases, and the junction held 10 bases outside the gene matches. Germline V gives CDR1 GTSNPN, CDR2 SVGIG (reference sequence). The chain's CDR3 is CAWSAPGGGEEKLFF. As DNA, the CDR3 is TGTGCCTGGAGTGCCCCAGGGGGGGGAGAGGAAAAACTGTTTTTT.

This clonotype came up many times. This sequence joins TRBV4-3 and TRBJ2-7, with unresolved D. Looked up from germline, CDR1 is LGHNA and CDR2 is YSLEER. V gave up 0 bases and J gave up 3 bases, with 3 bases separating them. The CDR3 totals 12 residues. CDR3 residues: CASSQEGYEQYF. CDR3 nucleotides: TGCGCCAGCAGCCAAGAGGGCTACGAGCAGTACTTC.

The sample holds many counts of this clonotype. CDR3 amino acids: CASSWEGTDTQYF. The CDR3, as DNA: TGCGCCAGCAGCTGGGAGGGGACAGATACGCAGTATTTT. V and J are TRBV5-1 and TRBJ2-3, with 7 bases that match TRBD2. Germline values: CDR1 SGHRS, CDR2 YFSETQ. CDR3 length: 13 amino acids. The V gene end was trimmed by 3 bases and the J gene end by 3 bases; junction bases not matched to a gene: 1.

This clonotype has a handful of counts. The chain couples TRBV5-1 to TRBJ1-2; TRBD1 might be the D (5 bases). V gave up 4 bases and J gave up 3 bases, with 16 bases separating them. CDR1 SGHRS and CDR2 YFSETQ come from the germline V gene. The CDR3 has 15 residues. The DNA of the CDR3 is TGCGCCAGCAGCCTCGGGACCCGGGAAGACTATGGCTACACCTTC. It yields the protein CASSLGTREDYGYTF.

This clonotype was seen at least ten times. V usage is TRBV29-1 and J usage is TRBJ2-7; 8 bases match TRBD2. CDR3 length: 12 residues. Trimming cost V 5 bases and J 0 bases; bases outside gene matches: 0. CDR1 and CDR2 (germline): SQVTM, ANQGSEA. CDR3 loop: CSVTSGSYEQYF. The CDR3 DNA is TGCAGCGTTACTAGCGGCTCCTACGAGCAGTACTTC.

This chain uses TRBV28 with TRBJ2-1; TRBD1 agrees at 9 bases. V gave up 7 bases and J gave up 2 bases; unmatched junction bases: 9. The CDR3 is made up of 16 amino acids. CDR1 is MDHEN, CDR2 SYDVKM, per germline. This CDR3 is CASNRDRGAPYNEQFF. The DNA of the CDR3 is TGTGCCAGCAACCGTGACAGGGGGGCCCCCTACAATGAGCAGTTCTTC.

This clonotype has ten or more counts. The rearrangement joins TRBV25-1 to TRBJ1-1; D unresolved. Between the trimmed V and J ends, which lost 5 bases and 4 bases, there was a span of 5 bases. The CDR3 contains 11 residues. CDR1 and CDR2 from the germline V gene are MGHDK and SYGVNS. The CDR3 sequence is CASSIGTEAFF. Here the CDR3 DNA reads TGTGCCAGCAGTATAGGCACTGAAGCTTTCTTT.

The V and J genes are TRBV12-3 or TRBV12-4 and TRBJ1-5; the D is unclear. V shed 0 bases and J shed 4 bases, with 13 bases lying between them. There are 16 residues in the CDR3. This CDR3 is CASSLAMYSSNQPQHF. The CDR3 nucleotides are TGTGCCAGCAGTTTAGCGATGTATAGCTCGAATCAGCCCCAGCATTTT.

About this clonotype itself: The germline gene is not matched at one end of the junction; a read error may be the cause. CDR3: CSSSLAGGPYNEQFF. As DNA, the CDR3 is TGTTCCAGCAGTTTAGCGGGAGGGCCGTACAATGAGCAGTTCTTC. The chain carries TRBV6-7 and TRBJ2-1; 11 bases align to TRBD2. TRBV6-7 is identified as an open reading frame with a role that is uncertain. The CDR3 is 15 residues long.

The V gene is TRBV6-1, the J gene TRBJ2-3, with no clear D. CDR3 length: 16 amino acids. Trimming removed 6 bases at V and 3 bases at J, with 19 bases between. Per germline, CDR1 MNHNS and CDR2 SASEGT. This CDR3 reads CASSETSLEKTDTQYF. CDR3 sequence (DNA): TGTGCCAGCAGCGAGACATCGCTAGAGAAGACAGATACGCAGTATTTT.